The 22 T cell receptor beta chains below all came from one sample that was sequenced in a study of post-analysis software for immune sequencing data. Study-level findings and limits: Five TRBV segments, including TRBV5-6, TRBV5-1 and TRBV20-1, were more frequent in patients than controls.

The antigens of these receptors remain unknown. Unique molecular identifiers featured in each of the TCR beta cDNA libraries. One entry per CDR3 protein results from TCRdb running MiXCR on the PCR reads. The sample lists 750,000 to 950,000 distinct CDR3 sequences, 53% occurring once. The sample comprised blood. The source is a girl aged 5 to 17 with multiple sclerosis.

The chain links TRBV11-1 to TRBJ2-5; TRBD2 might be the D (6 bases). The CDR3 runs to 13 residues. From germline, CDR1 is SGHAT and CDR2 FQDESV (reference sequence). The ends were cut back, 5 bases at V and 4 bases at J, with 11 bases in the middle. The CDR3 DNA is TGTGCCAGCAGCCAATGGAGGGGAGAGACCCAGTACTTC. Translation: CASSQWRGETQYF.

V and J are TRBV7-9 and TRBJ1-2; D remains ambiguous. Germline lookup yields CDR1 SEHNR and CDR2 FQNEAQ (reference sequence). The CDR3 covers 16 residues. The V gene lost 3 bases and the J gene lost 2 bases, with 16 bases spanning the gap. CDR3 in amino acids: CASSLTTEELNYGYTF. The CDR3 nucleotides are TGTGCCAGCAGCTTGACAACCGAGGAACTAAACTATGGCTACACCTTC.

The chain carries TRBV29-1 and TRBJ1-2; D gene ambiguous. CDR1 and CDR2 (germline): SQVTM, ANQGSEA. CDR3 size: 12 residues. V was trimmed by 5 bases and J by 8 bases, leaving 15 bases between them. The CDR3 loop reads CSVPDVLGGYTF. CDR3 nucleotide sequence: TGCAGCGTTCCCGACGTCCTGGGGGGCTACACCTTC.

J is TRBJ1-2 and V is TRBV5-1; possible D gene TRBD1, 6 bases. The germline V gene encodes CDR1 SGHRS and CDR2 YFSETQ. Trimming left V 4 bases short and J 5 bases short, with 15 bases between. The CDR3 has 14 amino acids. The CDR3 sequence: CASSPDGTTYGYTF. The CDR3 DNA follows: TGCGCCAGCAGCCCGGACGGGACAACTTATGGCTACACCTTC.

The chain couples TRBV4-1 to TRBJ1-2; no clear D. The ends were cut back, 1 base at V and 6 bases at J, with 12 bases in the middle. The CDR3 sequence is 14 residues long. In germline, CDR1 is MGHRA, CDR2 YSYEKL. CDR3 coding DNA: TGCGCCAGCAGCCAAGTGAGATTTCCCGATGGCTACACCTTC. Its translation is CASSQVRFPDGYTF.

This clonotype occurred a few times. The chain employs TRBV2 and TRBJ2-1; D unresolved. Germline lookup yields CDR1 SNHLY and CDR2 FYNNEI. With 4 bases removed from V and 9 bases from J, the gap between germline ends came to 7 bases. CDR3 length: 11 amino acids. Here the CDR3 reads CASSGFSEQFF. The CDR3 nucleotides are TGTGCCAGCAGTGGCTTCTCTGAGCAGTTCTTC.

The V and J genes are TRBV27 and TRBJ2-3; D is unclear. The CDR3 loop spans 13 amino acids. Germline loops: CDR1 MNHEY, CDR2 SMNVEV (reference sequence). V lost 3 bases, J lost 3 bases, and 7 bases lay in between. CDR3 in amino acids: CASSFFRTDTQYF. CDR3 in DNA: TGTGCCAGCAGTTTTTTTAGAACAGATACGCAGTATTTT.

The chain has TRBV5-1 and TRBJ2-1; the match to TRBD2 covers 16 bases. V shed 0 bases and J 1 base; nucleotides not matched to a gene: 1. Germline loops: CDR1 SGHRS, CDR2 YFSETQ. The CDR3 has 18 amino acids. CDR3 sequence: CASSLAGLAGGSYNEQFF. The CDR3 region has the DNA TGCGCCAGCAGCTTGGCGGGACTAGCGGGAGGGTCCTACAATGAGCAGTTCTTC.

The chain employs TRBV4-2 and TRBJ2-7, with 10 bases identical to TRBD1. The CDR3 covers 15 residues. V gave up 0 bases and J gave up 6 bases; unmatched junction bases: 5. Germline-derived CDR1 and CDR2 are LGHNA and YNFKEQ. CDR3 coding DNA: TGTGCCAGCAGCCAAGAAGGGACAGGGGATCGCGAGCAGTACTTC. Translated: CASSQEGTGDREQYF.

V is TRBV5-1 and J is TRBJ2-1; 8 bases align to TRBD2. The J call is in doubt because the DNA end fits TRBJ2-7 better. The germline gives CDR1 SGHRS, CDR2 YFSETQ. The CDR3 covers 17 residues. CDR3 sequence reads: CASSLAAAGAAYNEQYF. CDR3 coding DNA: TGCGCCAGCAGCTTGGCCGCAGCGGGAGCTGCCTACAATGAGCAGTACTTC.

The CDR3 DNA reads as TGTGCCAGCAGTGAAGAGCCGGGACAGGGACCCTACGAGCAGTACTTC. This translates into CASSEEPGQGPYEQYF. The chain is built from TRBV6-1 and TRBJ2-7, with 9 bases identical to TRBD1. The V gene end was trimmed by 1 base and the J gene end by 2 bases; junction bases not matched to a gene: 6. Germline values: CDR1 MNHNS, CDR2 SASEGT. The CDR3 loop spans 16 amino acids.

The chain carries TRBV5-6 and TRBJ2-1, with 7 bases lining up with TRBD2. This CDR3 region has 17 residues. Germline CDR1 SGHDT, CDR2 YYEEEE. Trimming cost V 0 bases and J 0 bases; bases outside gene matches: 6. CDR3 DNA: TGTGCCAGCAGCTTGGTGTGGGGGGGTTTCTCCTACAATGAGCAGTTCTTC. Its translation: CASSLVWGGFSYNEQFF.

This clonotype has just one count. The V gene is TRBV20-1, the J gene TRBJ2-5, with a weak D call TRBD1 (6 bases). This CDR3 region has 13 residues. Germline loops: CDR1 DFQATT, CDR2 SNEGSKA (reference sequence). With 5 bases removed from V and 5 bases from J, the gap between germline ends came to 15 bases. CDR3 sequence (DNA): TGCAGTGCTTACCGGGACACGGGGGAGACCCAGTACTTC. Encoded protein: CSAYRDTGETQYF.

The rearrangement joins TRBV3-1 to TRBJ2-1; D call uncertain. The V end lost 4 bases, the J end lost 0 bases, and 16 bases lay between the germline ends. Per germline, CDR1 LGHDT and CDR2 YNNKEL (reference sequence). The CDR3 runs 17 residues. The CDR3 loop is CASSPQTNPTSYNEQFF. The CDR3 DNA reads as TGTGCCAGCAGCCCCCAAACTAACCCCACCTCCTACAATGAGCAGTTCTTC.

The chain is built from TRBV7-3 and TRBJ2-1; the match to TRBD2 covers 8 bases. This CDR3 spans 15 amino acids. The J segment lost 4 bases and the V segment lost 3 bases, leaving 5 bases of the junction unmatched. Germline CDR1 SGHTA, CDR2 FQGTGA. The CDR3 nucleotides are TGTGCCAGCAGCTTTTTAGCGGGAAAATACAATGAGCAGTTCTTC. Encoded protein: CASSFLAGKYNEQFF.

The V call is TRBV6-1, the J call TRBJ2-1; D remains ambiguous. Germline V gene sequence: CDR1 MNHNS, CDR2 SASEGT. This CDR3 region has 11 residues. Trimming cost V 7 bases and J 12 bases, with 13 bases left between them. The CDR3 reads CASTSAFGQFF. The CDR3 DNA is TGTGCCAGCACATCGGCATTCGGGCAGTTCTTC.

The chain is built from TRBV18 and TRBJ1-1; 10 bases map to TRBD1. V lost 5 bases to trimming and J lost 5 bases; unmatched junction nucleotides: 5. The germline CDR1 and CDR2 sequences are KGHSH and LQKENI. This CDR3 comprises 14 residues. CDR3 DNA: TGTGCCAGCTCAACGACAGGGGGCCGGACTGAAGCTTTCTTT. Translated, it gives CASSTTGGRTEAFF.

This chain connects TRBV15 to TRBJ2-5; TRBD2 aligns across 9 bases. V was pared by 0 bases and J by 2 bases, with 4 bases of the junction left unmatched. CDR1 and CDR2 (germline): LNHNV, YYDKDF (reference sequence). The CDR3 runs to 16 residues. The CDR3 DNA reads as TGTGCCACCAGCAGAGATAGGGGACTAGCACAAGAGACCCAGTACTTC. Residues: CATSRDRGLAQETQYF.

The chain uses TRBV20-1 and TRBJ2-5; TRBD2 matches 8 bases. Germline-derived CDR1 and CDR2 are DFQATT and SNEGSKA (reference sequence). This CDR3 contains 15 residues. V lost 2 bases, J lost 3 bases, and 8 bases stayed unmatched. CDR3 DNA sequence: TGCAGTGCTAGACCTACTAGCGGCCTGAAAGAGACCCAGTACTTC. It yields the protein CSARPTSGLKETQYF.

This rearrangement joins TRBV29-1 to TRBJ2-5, with D possibly being TRBD2 (6 bases). The germline gives CDR1 SQVTM, CDR2 ANQGSEA. The CDR3 length is 13 residues. V lost 4 bases to trimming and J lost 2 bases, with 11 bases between them. The CDR3 bases are TGCAGCGTTGGAGGGAGGATGCAAGAGACCCAGTACTTC. The encoded protein is CSVGGRMQETQYF.

This clonotype was detected only a few times. The chain has TRBV12-3 or TRBV12-4 and TRBJ1-2; D unresolved. The CDR3 contains 12 residues. With 6 bases removed from V and 8 bases from J, the gap between germline ends came to 13 bases. The CDR3 is CASSPDRRGYTF. In DNA, the CDR3 is TGTGCCAGCAGCCCCGATCGTCGAGGCTACACCTTC.

The chain uses TRBV29-1 and TRBJ2-5; 7 nucleotides match TRBD1. The J call is in doubt because the DNA end fits TRBJ2-7 better. The CDR3 totals 16 residues. Germline CDR1 and CDR2: SQVTM and ANQGSEA. The CDR3 loop reads CSVVWLSPRTGYEQYF. The CDR3, as DNA: TGCAGCGTTGTCTGGCTATCTCCGAGGACAGGCTACGAGCAGTACTTC.